One sample yielded the 2 T cell receptor beta chains listed below, sequenced in a study of T cells of healthy individuals. TCRdb passed the 5' RACE reads through MiXCR, listing each CDR3 protein once. The table shows about 63,000 distinct CDR3 sequences, with about 17% occurring only once. These TCRs come from a human donor in good health.

The chain joins TRBV20-1 to TRBJ1-5; no definite D call. Germline CDR1 reads DFQATT; CDR2 reads SNEGSKA (reference sequence). V lost 6 bases to trimming and J lost 0 bases, with 12 bases between them. The CDR3 runs to 14 residues. As DNA, the CDR3 is TGCAGTGCCCACCCAGATAATAGCAATCAGCCCCAGCATTTT. Protein: CSAHPDNSNQPQHF.

Many counts were recorded for this clonotype. This chain uses TRBV7-9 with TRBJ1-5; perhaps TRBD1 as D (6 bases). Germline lookup yields CDR1 SEHNR and CDR2 FQNEAQ (reference sequence). The CDR3 sequence is 16 residues long. V was cut by 5 bases and J by 1 base, with 15 bases left in between. Here the CDR3 DNA reads TGTGCCAGCAGCCCAAGGGGGGGCAGGAGCAATCAGCCCCAGCATTTT. The encoded protein is CASSPRGGRSNQPQHF.